This is a list of T cell receptor beta chains from one sample in a study of PD-1 blockade in mismatch repair-deficient tumors. Using immunoSEQ multiplex PCR, the repertoire was profiled, and TCRdb retains in-frame clones only, with some absent. The sample lists 80,000 to 130,000 clones; about 79% were seen once. This specimen was peripheral blood, taken approximately 35 weeks after starting pembrolizumab. The receptors here all came from an adult with mismatch repair-deficient cancer. Each CDR3 is given with its conserved first and last residue. The D gene is left open where the match is weak. The size of a clone is reported for some rows only, either as once, few or many, or as a class for expanded clones.

J: TRBJ1-1; size: once; V: TRBV7-2; D: -; DNA: TGTGCCAGCAGTTTCGACAGGCGCACTGAAGCTTTCTTT; CDR3: CASSFDRRTEAFF
J: TRBJ2-7; size: -; V: TRBV4-1; D: -; DNA: TGCGCCAGCAGCCAAGAGACTCTTAGCTTCTACGAGCAGTACTTC; CDR3: CASSQETLSFYEQYF
J: TRBJ1-2; size: -; V: TRBV7-8; D: -; DNA: TGTGCCAGCAGCTTAGTTCCGGGGAGGAATAACTATGGCTACACCTTC; CDR3: CASSLVPGRNNYGYTF
J: TRBJ2-3; size: -; V: TRBV7-9; D: -; DNA: TGTGCCAGCAGCCAAGGGGGGGACTCCAGCCCGACAGATACGCAGTATTTT; CDR3: CASSQGGDSSPTDTQYF
J: TRBJ1-3; size: -; V: TRBV19; D: -; DNA: TGTGCCAGTAGTATAACAGGGCCTGGAAACACCATATATTTT; CDR3: CASSITGPGNTIYF
J: TRBJ2-4; size: -; V: TRBV7-2; D: TRBD2; DNA: TGTGCCAGCAGCTTATCAGCTAGCGGGGACCGACTAGCCAAAAACATTCAGTACTTC; CDR3: CASSLSASGDRLAKNIQYF
J: TRBJ2-5; size: -; V: TRBV25-1; D: TRBD1; DNA: TGTGCCAGCAGTGAATCGGGACAGGGGGGCCGAGAGACCCAGTACTTC; CDR3: CASSESGQGGRETQYF
J: TRBJ2-1; size: -; V: TRBV11-2; D: -; DNA: TGTGCCAGCAGCTCATCACTTTACAATGAGCAGTTCTTC; CDR3: CASSSSLYNEQFF
J: TRBJ1-5; size: few; V: TRBV5-1; D: -; DNA: TGCGCCAGCAACTTCCGGGACCCTTGGGATAATCAGCCCCAGCATTTT; CDR3: CASNFRDPWDNQPQHF
J: TRBJ2-3; size: -; V: TRBV9; D: -; DNA: TGTGCCAGCAGCCGTCCCCGGGAAGCGGTTTCAAATGGAGCAGATACGCAGTATTTT; CDR3: CASSRPREAVSNGADTQYF
J: TRBJ1-1; size: -; V: TRBV11-2; D: TRBD1; DNA: TGTGCCAGCAGCTCCCCCGGGACAGGGGACACTGAAGCTTTCTTT; CDR3: CASSSPGTGDTEAFF
J: TRBJ2-1; size: -; V: TRBV6-7; D: -; DNA: TGTGCCAGCACCTTACGCGGGCCAAGTGAGCAGTTCTTC; CDR3: CASTLRGPSEQFF
J: TRBJ2-7; size: -; V: TRBV11-2; D: -; DNA: TGTGCCAGCAGCTTAGACCTCGCCTCGGACGTCCCCTACGAGCAGTACTTC; CDR3: CASSLDLASDVPYEQYF
J: TRBJ2-7; size: -; V: TRBV6-4; D: -; DNA: TGTGCCAGCAGTACCGAAGGAGGGGGCGAGCAGTACTTC; CDR3: CASSTEGGGEQYF
J: TRBJ1-1; size: -; V: TRBV2; D: -; DNA: TGTGCCAGCACCCGGGGCATGAACACTGAAGCTTTCTTT; CDR3: CASTRGMNTEAFF
J: TRBJ1-5; size: -; V: TRBV7-2; D: -; DNA: TGTGCCAGCAGCTTATACGGGGGGCTGGATCAGCCCCAGCATTTT; CDR3: CASSLYGGLDQPQHF
J: TRBJ1-4; size: -; V: TRBV5-5; D: -; DNA: TGTGCCAGCAGCTTGGATGAAATTGGAGGACTGTTTTTT; CDR3: CASSLDEIGGLFF
J: TRBJ1-1; size: once; V: TRBV27; D: -; DNA: TGTGCCAGCAGCCCCGGGGGGGATGAAGCTTTCTTT; CDR3: CASSPGGDEAFF
J: TRBJ1-1; size: -; V: TRBV30; D: TRBD1; DNA: TGTGCCTGGAGTGTAGAGTTTCGACAGGGGCGCACTGAAGCTTTCTTT; CDR3: CAWSVEFRQGRTEAFF
J: TRBJ2-7; size: -; V: TRBV6-6; D: -; DNA: TGTGCCAGCACGGGACTCTACGAGCAGTACTTC; CDR3: CASTGLYEQYF
J: TRBJ2-7; size: once; V: TRBV5-1; D: TRBD2; DNA: TGCGCCAGCAGCTTAGCCGAACTAGCGGGAGGGCTCGTGCAGTACTTC; CDR3: CASSLAELAGGLVQYF
J: TRBJ2-7; size: -; V: TRBV29-1; D: TRBD2; DNA: TGCAGCGTTGTGGCGGGGGACGCCTACGAGCAGTACTTC; CDR3: CSVVAGDAYEQYF
J: TRBJ1-4; size: -; V: TRBV6-6; D: TRBD1; DNA: TGTGCCAGCAACTCCCCGGAAGGGGGCAATGAAAAACTGTTTTTT; CDR3: CASNSPEGGNEKLFF
J: TRBJ2-3; size: -; V: TRBV6-6; D: TRBD2; DNA: TGTGCCAGCAGCCGGACTAGCGGGGGCACAGATACGCAGTATTTT; CDR3: CASSRTSGGTDTQYF
J: TRBJ1-2; size: -; V: TRBV30; D: -; DNA: TGTGCCTGGAGTGCCACAGGGTTCAATGGCTACACCTTC; CDR3: CAWSATGFNGYTF
J: TRBJ2-5; size: once; V: TRBV15; D: TRBD2; DNA: TGTGCCACCAGCAGAGGAGCTAGCGGGAGTGCAGAGACCCAGTACTTC; CDR3: CATSRGASGSAETQYF
J: TRBJ2-5; size: once; V: TRBV11-1; D: TRBD1; DNA: TGTGCCAGCACCTTGGACAGGGCTGAGACCCAGTACTTC; CDR3: CASTLDRAETQYF
J: TRBJ2-7; size: -; V: TRBV27; D: -; DNA: TGTGCCAGCAGTTTTGGGGTGTCCTACGAGCAGTACTTC; CDR3: CASSFGVSYEQYF
J: TRBJ2-3; size: -; V: TRBV7-8; D: -; DNA: TGTGCCAGCAGCTTAAGGCCAAACACAGATACGCAGTATTTT; CDR3: CASSLRPNTDTQYF
J: TRBJ2-2; size: many; V: TRBV6-6; D: -; DNA: TGTGCCAGCTGGGGCACCGGGGAGCTGTTTTTT; CDR3: CASWGTGELFF
J: TRBJ2-7; size: -; V: TRBV7-9; D: TRBD1; DNA: TGTGCCAGCAGCTATCAGGACAGGGGATCCCACGAGCAGTACTTC; CDR3: CASSYQDRGSHEQYF
J: TRBJ2-7; size: -; V: TRBV30; D: TRBD1; DNA: TGTGCCTGGAGTGCCACAGGGGACCACGAGCAGTACTTC; CDR3: CAWSATGDHEQYF
J: TRBJ2-1; size: once; V: TRBV7-6; D: -; DNA: TGTGCCAGCAGCTTAATTCAAGGGGGGGGCTCCTACAATGAGCAGTTCTTC; CDR3: CASSLIQGGGSYNEQFF
J: TRBJ2-7; size: few; V: TRBV30; D: TRBD1; DNA: TGTGCCTGGGGACAGGGGCTGACCTACGAGCAGTACTTC; CDR3: CAWGQGLTYEQYF
J: TRBJ1-1; size: -; V: TRBV4-1; D: -; DNA: TGCGCCAGCAGGGGACCGCTCAGGAACACTGAAGCTTTCTTT; CDR3: CASRGPLRNTEAFF
J: TRBJ2-7; size: -; V: TRBV5-1; D: -; DNA: TGCGCCAGCAGCACGGACGGCGCCTACGAGCAGTACTTC; CDR3: CASSTDGAYEQYF
J: TRBJ2-7; size: -; V: TRBV29-1; D: TRBD1; DNA: TGCAGCGTTGGGACAGGGGCGAAGTACGAGCAGTACTTC; CDR3: CSVGTGAKYEQYF
J: TRBJ1-1; size: -; V: TRBV10-3; D: -; DNA: TGTGCCATCAGGGAAAGGAGAGGGAAGGACACTGAAGCTTTCTTT; CDR3: CAIRERRGKDTEAFF
J: TRBJ2-1; size: few; V: TRBV14; D: TRBD2; DNA: TGTGCCAGCAGCCAAGTTGGAAGCGGGAGTCTCCATGAGCAGTTCTTC; CDR3: CASSQVGSGSLHEQFF
J: TRBJ2-3; size: -; V: TRBV5-1; D: -; DNA: TGCGCCAGCAGCTCAAAAGAGGCTAGGGGCACAGATACGCAGTATTTT; CDR3: CASSSKEARGTDTQYF
J: TRBJ1-4; size: -; V: TRBV25-1; D: TRBD1; DNA: TGTGCCAGCAGTGAGACCGGGACAGGGAACGAAAAACTGTTTTTT; CDR3: CASSETGTGNEKLFF
J: TRBJ2-7; size: -; V: TRBV6-1; D: -; DNA: TGTGCCAGCAGCCCATTGGGGGGTTACGAGCAGTACTTC; CDR3: CASSPLGGYEQYF
J: TRBJ1-3; size: -; V: TRBV5-1; D: -; DNA: TGCGCCAGCAGCTTGTCAGAGGCCAGAAACACCATATATTTT; CDR3: CASSLSEARNTIYF
J: TRBJ1-5; size: -; V: TRBV7-9; D: -; DNA: TGTGCCAGCAGCTTGGGACGGCAGCCCCAGCATTTT; CDR3: CASSLGRQPQHF
J: TRBJ2-2; size: few; V: TRBV19; D: -; DNA: TGTGCCAGTCGGACAGCGAACACCGGGGAGCTGTTTTTT; CDR3: CASRTANTGELFF
J: TRBJ1-1; size: -; V: TRBV9; D: -; DNA: TGTGCCAGCAGCGTAGGTATTGGGGGCAGGGGCTTGAACACTGAAGCTTTCTTT; CDR3: CASSVGIGGRGLNTEAFF
J: TRBJ2-2; size: -; V: TRBV4-1; D: TRBD1; DNA: TGCGCCAGCAGCCCCGGGACAGGGCACACCGGGGAGCTGTTTTTT; CDR3: CASSPGTGHTGELFF
J: TRBJ1-4; size: -; V: TRBV5-3; D: -; DNA: TGTGCCAGAAGCTTGACAGGACCTAATGAAAAACTGTTTTTT; CDR3: CARSLTGPNEKLFF
J: TRBJ2-7; size: -; V: TRBV4-1; D: TRBD2; DNA: TGCGCCAGCAGCCAAAGGGAGGGCGGGGGGAGCTACGAGCAGTACTTC; CDR3: CASSQREGGGSYEQYF
J: TRBJ1-1; size: few; V: TRBV6-5; D: -; DNA: TGTGCCAGCAGTACAGGGAACACTGAAGCTTTCTTT; CDR3: CASSTGNTEAFF
J: TRBJ1-2; size: -; V: TRBV5-1; D: TRBD1; DNA: TGCGCCAGCAGCTTTACAGGGGGTGACGGCTATGGCTACACCTTC; CDR3: CASSFTGGDGYGYTF
J: TRBJ2-1; size: -; V: TRBV5-1; D: TRBD1; DNA: TGCGCCAGCAGCGAGGGACAGGGGGCTTACAATGAGCAGTTCTTC; CDR3: CASSEGQGAYNEQFF
J: TRBJ2-7; size: once; V: TRBV11-2; D: -; DNA: TGTGCCAGCAGCCTGGGGCAGGGGTGGTACGAGCAGTACTTC; CDR3: CASSLGQGWYEQYF
J: TRBJ2-7; size: -; V: TRBV11-3; D: TRBD2; DNA: TGTGCCAGCAGCCACACCACCGGGACTAGCGGGAGAGGGGAGCAGTACTTC; CDR3: CASSHTTGTSGRGEQYF
J: TRBJ1-5; size: few; V: TRBV6-6; D: -; DNA: TGTGCCAGCAGTATACAGGAGCCCCAGCATTTT; CDR3: CASSIQEPQHF
J: TRBJ1-2; size: -; V: TRBV6-1; D: TRBD1; DNA: TGTGCCAGCAGTGAACGGCTGGGACAGGGGGCCGTTGGCTACACCTTC; CDR3: CASSERLGQGAVGYTF
J: TRBJ2-2; size: -; V: TRBV5-1; D: -; DNA: TGCGCCAGCAGCCCCGGTCGGGGATTGGACACCGGGGAGCTGTTTTTT; CDR3: CASSPGRGLDTGELFF
J: TRBJ2-7; size: -; V: TRBV7-2; D: TRBD1; DNA: TGTGCCAGCAGCTTAGGCCAGGGGGTAGTCACCTACGAGCAGTACTTC; CDR3: CASSLGQGVVTYEQYF
J: TRBJ2-5; size: -; V: TRBV23-1; D: -; DNA: TGCGCCAGCTATAAGTGCCCAGCCCAGTACTTC; CDR3: CASYKCPAQYF
J: TRBJ2-6; size: -; V: TRBV30; D: TRBD2; DNA: TGTGCCTGGACTAGCGGGAGGTCTGGGGCCAACGTCCTGACTTTC; CDR3: CAWTSGRSGANVLTF